The 19 T cell receptor beta chains presented below share a single source sample, sequenced in a study of cytomegalovirus exposure and HLA in healthy donors. Assay: immunoSEQ multiplex PCR; the TCRdb copy retains only in-frame clones and omits some. The sample consists of some 86,000 clones, 80% to 95% of them appearing once. The sequenced sample was PBMCs. Receptor source: a woman aged 25 to 39 in good health and CMV-seronegative.

Regarding this clone: The sample holds other DNA sequences that translate to the same CDR3. V usage is TRBV5-1 and J usage is TRBJ1-4, with D possibly being TRBD1 (5 bases). The V and J ends lost 0 bases and 8 bases respectively, with 11 bases between them. The CDR3 is 14 amino acids. The germline CDR1 and CDR2 sequences are SGHRS and YFSETQ. CDR3 DNA sequence: TGCGCCAGCAGCTTGGGCCAGGGAGGAGAAAAACTGTTTTTT. It translates to CASSLGQGGEKLFF.

The V call is TRBV6-1, the J call TRBJ1-2; 7 bases align to TRBD1. CDR3 length: 13 amino acids. Trimming removed 7 bases from V and 8 bases from J; junction bases left unmatched: 10. Germline V CDR1 and CDR2: MNHNS, SASEGT. CDR3 loop: CASTPQGQRGYTF. As DNA, the CDR3 is TGTGCCAGCACCCCACAGGGACAGAGGGGCTACACCTTC.

The chain combines TRBV29-1 with TRBJ2-3, with D unclear. CDR1 SQVTM and CDR2 ANQGSEA come from the germline V gene. This CDR3 comprises 13 residues. The V end lost 3 bases, the J end lost 0 bases, and 7 bases lay between the germline ends. In nucleotides, the CDR3 is TGCAGCGTTGATCTTCCCAGCACAGATACGCAGTATTTT. Its protein product is CSVDLPSTDTQYF.

The chain joins TRBV6-1 to TRBJ2-4; 9 bases map to TRBD1. This CDR3 comprises 14 residues. J gave up 9 bases and V 6 bases, and 9 bases lay outside the gene matches. Per germline, CDR1 MNHNS and CDR2 SASEGT. As DNA, the CDR3 is TGTGCCAGCAGGAGGGACAGGGTAGATATCATTCAGTACTTC. Amino acids: CASRRDRVDIIQYF.

The gene calls are TRBV4-3 and TRBJ2-5, with TRBD1 identical over 9 bases. Per the germline V gene, CDR1 is LGHNA and CDR2 is YSLEER. The CDR3 runs 14 residues. With V trimmed by 3 bases and J by 9 bases, 8 bases remained unmatched. In nucleotides, the CDR3 is TGCGCCAGCAGCCAGTTACAGGGGGCGCAGGCCCAGTACTTC. Its protein product is CASSQLQGAQAQYF.

The V and J genes are TRBV7-3 and TRBJ2-1; 12 bases map to TRBD2. This CDR3 is built from 18 residues. V gave up 5 bases and J gave up 9 bases; unmatched junction bases: 17. In germline, CDR1 is SGHTA, CDR2 FQGTGA. CDR3 amino acids: CASSPERLAGAGSLEQFF. In DNA form, the CDR3 reads TGTGCCAGCAGCCCCGAACGACTAGCGGGAGCAGGCAGTCTTGAGCAGTTCTTC.

V gene TRBV7-9 combines with J gene TRBJ2-3; D perhaps matches TRBD2 (6 bases). V shed 1 base and J shed 2 bases, with 16 bases lying between them. The germline gives CDR1 SEHNR, CDR2 FQNEAQ (reference sequence). There are 17 residues in the CDR3. The CDR3 DNA follows: TGTGCCAGCAGCTTAGGCGTCGGGGGTCAATACACAGATACGCAGTATTTT. Protein sequence: CASSLGVGGQYTDTQYF.

J is TRBJ2-2 and V is TRBV19, with D possibly matching TRBD1 (6 bases). This CDR3 spans 18 amino acids. V was cut by 6 bases and J by 1 base, with 21 bases left in between. Germline V gives CDR1 LNHDA, CDR2 SQIVND (reference sequence). CDR3 sequence (DNA): TGTGCCAGTAGCGACAGGTTCGGGGTGGGGCGGAACACCGGGGAGCTGTTTTTT. This gives the protein CASSDRFGVGRNTGELFF.

This rearrangement joins TRBV5-1 to TRBJ2-5; 10 bases agree with TRBD1. This CDR3 region has 15 residues. V shed 0 bases, J shed 5 bases, and the junction held 4 bases outside the gene matches. The germline gives CDR1 SGHRS, CDR2 YFSETQ. The CDR3 region has the DNA TGCGCCAGCAGCTTGGCGACAGGGGGCCGGGAGACCCAGTACTTC. It yields the protein CASSLATGGRETQYF.

V is TRBV7-3 and J is TRBJ2-1; the D is unclear. The V end was cut by 3 bases, the J end by 5 bases, with 2 bases between. The CDR3 spans 11 residues. CDR1 is SGHTA, CDR2 FQGTGA, per germline. CDR3 residues: CASSFDNEQFF. CDR3 in DNA: TGTGCCAGCAGCTTCGACAATGAGCAGTTCTTC.

The chain is built from TRBV30 and TRBJ1-2, with D possibly TRBD1 on 6 matching bases. The CDR3 totals 13 residues. With 3 bases removed from V and 2 bases from J, the gap between germline ends came to 10 bases. CDR1 GTSNPN and CDR2 SVGIG come from the germline V gene (reference sequence). CDR3 loop: CAWSQGLNYGYTF. The CDR3 coding sequence is TGTGCCTGGAGCCAGGGGCTCAACTATGGCTACACCTTC.

V is TRBV7-9 and J is TRBJ2-7; TRBD2 might be the D (6 bases). This CDR3 comprises 13 residues. V was shortened by 3 bases and J by 10 bases, with 16 bases between the two germline ends. CDR1 is SEHNR, CDR2 FQNEAQ, per germline (reference sequence). The DNA of the CDR3 is TGTGCCAGCAGCTTGGGAGGAGGGGCTGATCAGTACTTC. Residues: CASSLGGGADQYF.

This chain uses TRBV19 with TRBJ1-1; the D is unclear. The CDR3 runs to 14 residues. Trimming shortened V by 1 base and J by 5 bases, and 11 bases separated the two germline ends. CDR1 is LNHDA and CDR2 is SQIVND in the germline V gene (reference sequence). The CDR3 is CASSIGQIQTEAFF. In nucleotides, the CDR3 is TGTGCCAGTAGTATAGGTCAGATTCAGACTGAAGCTTTCTTT.

This chain joins TRBV6-5 and TRBJ2-5, with 9 bases that match TRBD1. Germline V gene data show CDR1 as MNHEY and CDR2 as SVGAGI. The CDR3 extends over 14 amino acids. The trim removed 7 bases at V and 7 bases at J, leaving 10 bases unmatched. CDR3 sequence (DNA): TGTGCCAGCACGGGACAGGGCCAACGGGGGACCCAGTACTTC. This encodes CASTGQGQRGTQYF.

The chain recombines TRBV7-9 with TRBJ1-1; tentative D call: TRBD1 (5 bases). The CDR3 is 12 residues long. V lost 5 bases to trimming and J lost 8 bases, with 12 bases between them. Germline V lookup: CDR1 SEHNR, CDR2 FQNEAQ (reference sequence). In DNA form, the CDR3 reads TGTGCCAGCAGCGGTACCCGGGGGGAAGCTTTCTTT. Translation gives CASSGTRGEAFF.

The V and J genes are TRBV19 and TRBJ2-2; a weak D match, TRBD1 (5 bases). V lost 6 bases, J lost 1 base, and 9 bases lay in between. Germline V gene data show CDR1 as LNHDA and CDR2 as SQIVND (reference sequence). This CDR3 is built from 14 residues. The CDR3: CASRGQVNTGELFF. The CDR3 nucleotides are TGTGCCAGTAGGGGGCAGGTGAACACCGGGGAGCTGTTTTTT.

This chain joins TRBV6-6 and TRBJ1-5; D perhaps matches TRBD1 (5 bases). The CDR3 runs 14 residues. Per the germline V gene, CDR1 is MNHNY and CDR2 is SVGAGI (reference sequence). The V gene lost 6 bases and the J gene lost 1 base, with 10 bases spanning the gap. CDR3 in DNA: TGTGCCAGCAGGGGGGGGACGAGCAATCAGCCCCAGCATTTT. Encoded protein: CASRGGTSNQPQHF.

Comments on this clone: At the DNA level, this CDR3 is encoded by other sequences in the same sample as well. J is TRBJ2-5 and V is TRBV18; D is ambiguous. The CDR3 covers 11 residues. V gave up 3 bases and J gave up 5 bases, with 4 bases separating them. Per germline, CDR1 KGHSH and CDR2 LQKENI. CDR3 amino acids: CASSPSETQYF. CDR3 coding DNA: TGTGCCAGCTCACCGTCGGAGACCCAGTACTTC.

The CDR3 region is CASSLTEKGVSYGYTF. CDR3 DNA: TGTGCCAGCAGCTTAACGGAGAAGGGAGTTAGCTATGGCTACACCTTC. V is TRBV7-3 and J is TRBJ1-2; D is undetermined. The ends were cut back, 0 bases at V and 4 bases at J, with 15 bases in the middle. Per germline, CDR1 SGHTA and CDR2 FQGTGA. The CDR3 totals 16 residues.